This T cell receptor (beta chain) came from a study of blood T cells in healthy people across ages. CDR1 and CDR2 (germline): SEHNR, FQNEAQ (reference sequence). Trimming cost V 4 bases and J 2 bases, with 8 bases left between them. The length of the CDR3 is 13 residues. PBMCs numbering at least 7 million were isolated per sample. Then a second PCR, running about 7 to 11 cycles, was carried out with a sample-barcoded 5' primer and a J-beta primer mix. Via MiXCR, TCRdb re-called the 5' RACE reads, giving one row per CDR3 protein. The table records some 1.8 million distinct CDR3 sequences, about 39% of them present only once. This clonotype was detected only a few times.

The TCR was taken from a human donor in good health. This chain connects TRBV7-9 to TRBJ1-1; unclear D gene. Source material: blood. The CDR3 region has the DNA TGTGCCAGCAGCTCGGACGTTAACACTGAAGCTTTCTTT. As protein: CASSSDVNTEAFF.